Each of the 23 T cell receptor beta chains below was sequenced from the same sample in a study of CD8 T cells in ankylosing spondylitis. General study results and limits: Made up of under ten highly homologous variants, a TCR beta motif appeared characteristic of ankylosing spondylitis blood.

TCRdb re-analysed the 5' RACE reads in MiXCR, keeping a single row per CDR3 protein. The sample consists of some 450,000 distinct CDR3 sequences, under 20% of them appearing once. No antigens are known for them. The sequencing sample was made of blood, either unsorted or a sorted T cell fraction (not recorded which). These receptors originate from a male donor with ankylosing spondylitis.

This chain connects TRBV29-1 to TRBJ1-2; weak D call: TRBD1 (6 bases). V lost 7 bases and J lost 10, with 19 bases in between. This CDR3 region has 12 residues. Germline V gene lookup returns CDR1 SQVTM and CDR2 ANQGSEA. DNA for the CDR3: TGCAGCGCGGACAGAGCCTCGGTAGACTACACCTTC. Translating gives CSADRASVDYTF.

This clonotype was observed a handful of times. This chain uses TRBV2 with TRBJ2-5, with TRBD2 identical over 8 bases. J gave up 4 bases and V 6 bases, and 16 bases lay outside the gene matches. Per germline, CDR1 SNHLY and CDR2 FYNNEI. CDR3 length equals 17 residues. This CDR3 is CASSVERESAVGETQYF. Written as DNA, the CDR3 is TGTGCCAGCAGCGTCGAGCGGGAGTCAGCTGTGGGAGAGACCCAGTACTTC. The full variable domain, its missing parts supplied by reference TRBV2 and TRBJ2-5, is EPEVTQTPSHQVTQMGQEVILRCVPISNHLYFYWYRQILGQKVEFLVSFYNNEISEKSEIFDDQFSVERPDGSNFTLKIRSTKLEDSAMYFCASSVERESAVGETQYFGPGTRLLVL.

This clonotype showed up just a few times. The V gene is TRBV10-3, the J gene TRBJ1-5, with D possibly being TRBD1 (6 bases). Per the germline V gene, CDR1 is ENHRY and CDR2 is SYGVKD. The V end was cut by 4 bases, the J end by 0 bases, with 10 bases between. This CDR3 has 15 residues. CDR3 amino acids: CAISASGDSNQPQHF. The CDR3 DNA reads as TGTGCCATCAGTGCATCAGGGGATAGCAATCAGCCCCAGCATTTT.

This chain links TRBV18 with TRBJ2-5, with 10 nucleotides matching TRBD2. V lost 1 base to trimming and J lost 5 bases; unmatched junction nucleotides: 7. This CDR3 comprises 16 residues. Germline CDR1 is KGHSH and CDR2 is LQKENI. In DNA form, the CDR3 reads TGTGCCAGCTCACCACTTAGCCTGGGACTAGCGGAGACCCAGTACTTC. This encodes CASSPLSLGLAETQYF.

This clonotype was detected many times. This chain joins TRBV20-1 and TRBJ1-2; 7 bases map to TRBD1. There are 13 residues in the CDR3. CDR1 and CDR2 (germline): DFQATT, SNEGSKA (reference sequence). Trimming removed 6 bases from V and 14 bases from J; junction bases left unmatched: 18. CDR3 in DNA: TGCAGTGCCAAATCGGACAGGTACGACGCGAAGACCTTC. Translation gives CSAKSDRYDAKTF.

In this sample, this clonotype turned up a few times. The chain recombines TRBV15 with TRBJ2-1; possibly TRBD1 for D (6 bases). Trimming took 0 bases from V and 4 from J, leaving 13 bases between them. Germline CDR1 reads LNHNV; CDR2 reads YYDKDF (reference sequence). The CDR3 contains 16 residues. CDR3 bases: TGTGCCACCAGCAGAGACTTCACCGGACAGTACAATGAGCAGTTCTTC. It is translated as CATSRDFTGQYNEQFF.

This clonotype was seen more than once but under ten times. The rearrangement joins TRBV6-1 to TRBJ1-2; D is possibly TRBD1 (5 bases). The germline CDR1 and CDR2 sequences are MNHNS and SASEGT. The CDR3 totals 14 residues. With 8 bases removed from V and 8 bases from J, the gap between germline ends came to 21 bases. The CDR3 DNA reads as TGTGCCAGCGGGTCCACCCTGACAGCAGGCGGCTACACCTTC. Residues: CASGSTLTAGGYTF.

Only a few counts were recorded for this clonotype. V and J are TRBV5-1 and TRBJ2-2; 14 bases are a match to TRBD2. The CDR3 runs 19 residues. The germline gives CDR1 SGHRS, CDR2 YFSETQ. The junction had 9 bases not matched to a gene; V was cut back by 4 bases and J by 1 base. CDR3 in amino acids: CASSRGLAGDRVNTGELFF. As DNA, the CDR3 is TGCGCCAGCAGCAGGGGACTAGCGGGAGATCGGGTGAACACCGGGGAGCTGTTTTTT.

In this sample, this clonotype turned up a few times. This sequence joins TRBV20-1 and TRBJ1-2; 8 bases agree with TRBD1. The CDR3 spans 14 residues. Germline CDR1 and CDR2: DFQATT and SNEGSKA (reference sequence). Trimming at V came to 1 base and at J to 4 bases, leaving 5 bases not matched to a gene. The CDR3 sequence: CSARASGGRYGYTF. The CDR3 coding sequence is TGCAGTGCTAGAGCCTCAGGGGGCCGCTATGGCTACACCTTC.

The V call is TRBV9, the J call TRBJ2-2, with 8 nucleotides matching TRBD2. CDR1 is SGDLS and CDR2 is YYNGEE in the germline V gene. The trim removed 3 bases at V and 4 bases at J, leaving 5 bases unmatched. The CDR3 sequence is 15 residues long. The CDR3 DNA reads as TGTGCCAGCAGCGACCGGGGGGGCCTCACCGGGGAGCTGTTTTTT. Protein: CASSDRGGLTGELFF.

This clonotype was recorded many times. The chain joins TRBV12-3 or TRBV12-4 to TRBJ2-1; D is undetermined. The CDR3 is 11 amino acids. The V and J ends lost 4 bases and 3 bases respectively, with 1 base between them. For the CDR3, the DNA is TGTGCCAGCAGTTACTACAATGAGCAGTTCTTC. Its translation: CASSYYNEQFF.

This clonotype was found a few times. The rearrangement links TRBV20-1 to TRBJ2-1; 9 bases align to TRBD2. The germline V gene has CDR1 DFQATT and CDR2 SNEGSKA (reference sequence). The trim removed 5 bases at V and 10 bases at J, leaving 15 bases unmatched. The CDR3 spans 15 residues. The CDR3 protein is CSAQIGTSRNREQFF. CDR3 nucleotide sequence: TGCAGTGCTCAAATCGGGACTAGCCGGAACAGGGAGCAGTTCTTC.

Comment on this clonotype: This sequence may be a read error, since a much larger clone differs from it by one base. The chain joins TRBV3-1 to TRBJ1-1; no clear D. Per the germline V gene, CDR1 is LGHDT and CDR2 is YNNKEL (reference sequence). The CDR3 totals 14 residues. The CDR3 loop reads CASSQPKKNAEAFF. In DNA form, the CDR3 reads TGTGCCAGCAGCCAACCGAAAAAGAACGCTGAAGCTTTCTTT. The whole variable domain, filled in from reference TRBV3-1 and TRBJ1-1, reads DTAVSQTPKYLVTQMGNDKSIKCEQNLGHDTMYWYKQDSKKFLKIMFSYNNKELIINETVPNRFSPKSPDKAHLNLHINSLELGDSAVYFCASSQPKKNAEAFFGQGTRLTVV.

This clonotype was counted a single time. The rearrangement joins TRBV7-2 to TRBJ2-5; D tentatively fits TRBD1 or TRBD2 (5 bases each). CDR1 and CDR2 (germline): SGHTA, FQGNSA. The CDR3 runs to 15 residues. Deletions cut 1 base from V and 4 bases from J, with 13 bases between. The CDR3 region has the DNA TGTGCCAGCAGCTTAGGATTGGGGGTGGGAGAGACCCAGTACTTC. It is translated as CASSLGLGVGETQYF.

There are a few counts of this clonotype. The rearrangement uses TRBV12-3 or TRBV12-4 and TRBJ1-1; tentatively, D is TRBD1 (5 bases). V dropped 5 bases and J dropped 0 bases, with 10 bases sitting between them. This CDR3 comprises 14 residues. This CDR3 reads CASSPQVLNTEAFF. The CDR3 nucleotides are TGTGCCAGCAGTCCACAGGTTCTGAACACTGAAGCTTTCTTT.

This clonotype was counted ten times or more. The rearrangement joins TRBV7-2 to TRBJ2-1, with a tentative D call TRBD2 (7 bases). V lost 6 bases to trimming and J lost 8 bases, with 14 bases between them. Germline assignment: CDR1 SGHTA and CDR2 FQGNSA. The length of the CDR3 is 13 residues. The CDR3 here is CASRRGGLYEQFF. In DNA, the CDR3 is TGTGCCAGCAGAAGGGGGGGACTGTATGAGCAGTTCTTC. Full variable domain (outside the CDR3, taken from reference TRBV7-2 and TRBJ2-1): GAGVSQSPSNKVTEKGKDVELRCDPISGHTALYWYRQSLGQGLEFLIYFQGNSAPDKSGLPSDRFSAERTGGSVSTLTIQRTQQEDSAVYLCASRRGGLYEQFFGPGTRLTVL.

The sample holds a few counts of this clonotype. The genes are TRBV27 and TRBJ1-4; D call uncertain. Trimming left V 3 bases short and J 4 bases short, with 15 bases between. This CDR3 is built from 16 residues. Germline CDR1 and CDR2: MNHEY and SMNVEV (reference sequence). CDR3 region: CASSLNPGFGNEKLFF. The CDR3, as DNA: TGTGCCAGCAGTTTGAATCCCGGGTTCGGTAATGAAAAACTGTTTTTT.

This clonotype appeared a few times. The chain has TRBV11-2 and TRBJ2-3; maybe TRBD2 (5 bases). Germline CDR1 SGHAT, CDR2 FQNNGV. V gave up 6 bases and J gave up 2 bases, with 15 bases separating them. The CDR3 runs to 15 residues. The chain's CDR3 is CASSPSSPSTDTQYF. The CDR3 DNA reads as TGTGCCAGCAGTCCTAGCTCACCCTCCACAGATACGCAGTATTTT. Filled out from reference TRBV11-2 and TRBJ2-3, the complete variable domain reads EAGVAQSPRYKIIEKRQSVAFWCNPISGHATLYWYQQILGQGPKLLIQFQNNGVVDDSQLPKDRFSAERLKGVDSTLKIQPAKLEDSAVYLCASSPSSPSTDTQYFGPGTRLTVL.

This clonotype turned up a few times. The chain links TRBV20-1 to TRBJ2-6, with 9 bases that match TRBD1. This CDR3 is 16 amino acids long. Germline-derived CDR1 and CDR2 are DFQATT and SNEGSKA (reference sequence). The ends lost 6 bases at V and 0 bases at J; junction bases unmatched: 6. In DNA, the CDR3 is TGCAGTGCCCCCCGGGACAGGGACTCTGGGGCCAACGTCCTGACTTTC. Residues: CSAPRDRDSGANVLTF.

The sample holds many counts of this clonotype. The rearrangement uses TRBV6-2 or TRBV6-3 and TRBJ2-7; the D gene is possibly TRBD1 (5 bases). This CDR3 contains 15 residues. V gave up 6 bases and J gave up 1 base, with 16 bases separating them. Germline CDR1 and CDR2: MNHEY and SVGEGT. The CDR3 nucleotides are TGTGCCAGCAGCTACACGACAGTCACATCCTACGAGCAGTACTTC. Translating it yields CASSYTTVTSYEQYF.

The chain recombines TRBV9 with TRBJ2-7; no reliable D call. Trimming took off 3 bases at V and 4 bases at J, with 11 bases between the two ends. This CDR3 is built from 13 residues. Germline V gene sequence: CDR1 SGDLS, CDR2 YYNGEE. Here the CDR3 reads CASSADERYEQYF. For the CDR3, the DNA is TGTGCCAGCAGCGCCGACGAGAGGTACGAGCAGTACTTC.

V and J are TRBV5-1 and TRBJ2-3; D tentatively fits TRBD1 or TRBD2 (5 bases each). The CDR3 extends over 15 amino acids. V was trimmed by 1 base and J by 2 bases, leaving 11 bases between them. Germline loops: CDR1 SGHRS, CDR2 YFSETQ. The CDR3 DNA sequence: TGCGCCAGCAGCTTGTACCAGGGACCCACAGATACGCAGTATTTT. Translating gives CASSLYQGPTDTQYF. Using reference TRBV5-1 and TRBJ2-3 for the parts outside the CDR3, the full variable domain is KAGVTQTPRYLIKTRGQQVTLSCSPISGHRSVSWYQQTPGQGLQFLFEYFSETQRNKGNFPGRFSGRQFSNSRSEMNVSTLELGDSALYLCASSLYQGPTDTQYFGPGTRLTVL.

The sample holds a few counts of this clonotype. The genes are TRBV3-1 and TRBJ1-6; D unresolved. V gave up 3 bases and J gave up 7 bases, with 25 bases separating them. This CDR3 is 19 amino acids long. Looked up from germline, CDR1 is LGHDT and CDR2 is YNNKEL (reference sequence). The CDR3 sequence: CASSHPRNDRPALNSPLHF. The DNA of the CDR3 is TGTGCCAGCAGCCACCCTCGAAATGATCGCCCCGCACTAAATTCACCCCTCCACTTT.